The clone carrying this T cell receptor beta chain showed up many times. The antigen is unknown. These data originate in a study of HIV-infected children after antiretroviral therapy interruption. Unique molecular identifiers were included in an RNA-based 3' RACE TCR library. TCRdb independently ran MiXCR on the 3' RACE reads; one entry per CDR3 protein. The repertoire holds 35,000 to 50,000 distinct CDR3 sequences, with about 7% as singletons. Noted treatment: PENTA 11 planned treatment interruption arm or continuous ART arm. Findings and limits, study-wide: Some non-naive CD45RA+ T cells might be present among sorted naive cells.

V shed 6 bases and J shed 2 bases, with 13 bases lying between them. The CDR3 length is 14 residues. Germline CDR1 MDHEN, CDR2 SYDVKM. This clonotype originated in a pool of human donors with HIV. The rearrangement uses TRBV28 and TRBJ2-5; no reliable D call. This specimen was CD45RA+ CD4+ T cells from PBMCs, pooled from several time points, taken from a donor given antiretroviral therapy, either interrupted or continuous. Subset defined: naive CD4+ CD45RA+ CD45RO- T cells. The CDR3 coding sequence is TGTGCCAGCAGGGAACCTCGCGATCAAGAGACCCAGTACTTC. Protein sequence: CASREPRDQETQYF.